This T cell receptor beta chain was recovered during a study of T-cell reconstitution after alpha-beta-depleted transplantation in children. Study results and caveats: T cells produced anew were the main source of T-cell counts and diversity one year after transplant. About two months after transplant, alpha-beta T cells reportedly came from several hundred expanded graft clones.

Preparation of the TCRbeta library involved a method that used unique molecular identifiers. MiXCR, applied by TCRdb to the PCR reads, yields one record per CDR3 protein. The profile covers 500,000 or so distinct CDR3 sequences, with roughly 11% appearing a single time and about 15% taken by the ten largest. CDR3 length: 17 residues. After removal of 1 base from V and 8 bases from J, the junction contained 12 bases not matched to a gene. CDR1 is LGHDT and CDR2 is YNNKEL in the germline V gene (reference sequence). Comment on this clonotype: Its antigen is undetermined.

This sequence originates from a female patient aged 2-9 years who had a stem cell transplant for aplastic anemia, so the T cells may come from the graft donor. Here the sequenced sample was PBMCs, mostly from graft donor cells, taken 180 days after TCRalphabeta/CD19-depleted stem cell transplant. The chain has TRBV3-1 and TRBJ2-1, with TRBD1 identical over 9 bases. The CDR3 protein is CASSQGTTGTGSDEQFF. CDR3 bases: TGTGCCAGCAGCCAAGGGACGACCGGGACAGGGTCCGATGAGCAGTTCTTC.